This T cell receptor (beta chain) was recovered during a study of blood T cell repertoires in COVID-19 (dated by TCRdb to the early 2020s). Notes on the research overall: Samples from collaborators originated in the United States, Italy and Spain and spanned both the acute and convalescent phases of COVID-19. Where HLA class I and class II types were available, the types were taken from metadata supplied by the sample provider, not from assay-based typing. A freely available public database, intended as a resource for researchers studying the immune response to SARS-CoV-2, is where the repertoires were released. Samples came from the ongoing ImmuneRACE study (first 160 participants) plus 1,254 subjects from 6 global collaborators. A de-identified subject ID, COVID-19 status, age in years and sex were almost always included in the sample metadata. Deeply sampled blood TCRbeta repertoires from subjects exposed to, actively infected with, or recovered from COVID-19 were included in the dataset. The material from the prospective study consisted of cDNA or gDNA derived from T cells, B-cell-depleted T cells, or PBMCs.

TCRbeta CDR3 regions were amplified from genomic DNA using the immunoSEQ Assay, a bias-controlled multiplex PCR. As for how the authors treated the data: The number of nucleated cells in each sample was estimated from the amplification of reference gene primers within the assay. To quantify the absolute abundance of each unique TCRbeta CDR3 rearrangement, sequence reads were collapsed and filtered. For each sample, productive Simpson clonality was calculated as the square root of Simpson's diversity index across productive rearrangements. The source is immuneACCESS, and TCRdb retained only in-frame sequences with V and J called. Part of the clones is not carried over; for the studies checked, unresolved V genes explain less than half of this, and the remainder is unexplained. The V and J calls and clone size come from that table; D and trimming were worked out from the DNA. For this sample the table gives 200,000 to 250,000 clones, of which 83% were detected only once. The top ten constitute approximately 5.7% of the sample.

Study-wide conclusions, independent of this receptor: The amount of clinical and demographic metadata varied by source and participant and was provided uncurated.

For this clone: Its antigen is unknown. No clone much larger than this one lies a single base away; base qualities are absent.

The cysteine opens and the phenylalanine closes a CDR3 of 14 amino acids. Only CDR3 DNA remains: 42 bases, in frame from the first base. The germline V gene encodes CDR1 SNHLY and CDR2 FYNNEI. Trimming takes 6 bases off V and 0 bases off J; junction bases not matched to a gene: 5. The collaborating institutions used their own protocols to collect whole blood in K2EDTA tubes. Collaborator samples were shipped for TCRbeta analysis as frozen whole blood, isolated PBMCs, or DNA extracted from either sample type. This clonotype originated in a human donor in a cohort sampled during active COVID-19. Material for sequencing was peripheral blood. The sequence joins TRBV2 to TRBJ2-7, and 7 junctional nucleotides match TRBD1. This receptor has the CDR3 CASRLQGPSYEQYF. The bases read TGTGCCAGCAGACTACAGGGGCCCTCCTACGAGCAGTACTTC.